Listed here are 25 T cell receptor beta chains from one sample, sequenced in a study of human T cells and chemical hapten exposure (dated by TCRdb to the early 2020s). The sample's time point label, decoded: pre-sensitization, week 0. The intended sense of this specimen's treatment or condition label: therapeutic diphenylcyclopropenone sensitization with weekly scalp DPC. The library came from RACE. The sequencer listed for this sample is NextSeq 500. TCRdb cleaned the public reads at Q25 with fastp, built clones with MiXCR and kept in-frame beta chains. Every distinct CDR3 protein forms one entry, paired with its most common genes and DNA. The sample has 200,000 to 300,000 distinct CDR3 sequences on record, approximately 8.6% of them singletons. Around 2.5% of the sample goes to the ten largest clones. The specimen was whole blood, collected in connection with sensitization to the hapten diphenylcyclopropenone (DPC). These receptors were obtained from a woman aged 35 to 49 with alopecia areata. Some clones in this sample may be carry-over from other donors' samples.

The sample holds a few counts of this clonotype. The chain joins TRBV9 to TRBJ2-3, with D tentatively TRBD1 (5 bases). Germline V gives CDR1 SGDLS, CDR2 YYNGEE. The CDR3 is 15 residues long. V gave up 0 bases and J gave up 0 bases, with 8 bases separating them. CDR3 DNA: TGTGCCAGCAGCGTAGATCCAGGGAGCACAGATACGCAGTATTTT. Protein sequence: CASSVDPGSTDTQYF. Using reference TRBV9 and TRBJ2-3 for the parts outside the CDR3, the full variable domain is DSGVTQTPKHLITATGQRVTLRCSPRSGDLSVYWYQQSLDQGLQFLIQYYNGEERAKGNILERFSAQQFPDLHSELNLSSLELGDSALYFCASSVDPGSTDTQYFGPGTRLTVL.

Many counts were recorded for this clonotype. The rearrangement links TRBV6-5 to TRBJ2-7; tentatively, D is TRBD2 (5 bases). Germline V gene sequence: CDR1 MNHEY, CDR2 SVGAGI. CDR3 size: 11 residues. V lost 7 bases and J lost 3, with 7 bases in between. CDR3 in amino acids: CASTEGYEQYF. The CDR3 DNA follows: TGTGCCAGCACTGAGGGCTACGAGCAGTACTTC.

This chain uses TRBV12-3 or TRBV12-4 with TRBJ1-5; D remains ambiguous. V was pared by 1 base and J by 4 bases, with 11 bases between. This CDR3 spans 15 amino acids. The CDR3 sequence is CASSLGAPANQPQHF. As DNA, the CDR3 is TGTGCCAGCAGTTTAGGAGCCCCGGCTAATCAGCCCCAGCATTTT.

This clonotype was detected many times. The chain uses TRBV6-5 and TRBJ2-7; the D is unclear. The V end lost 6 bases, the J end lost 4 bases, and 16 bases lay between the germline ends. The CDR3 sequence is 14 residues long. Germline CDR1 reads MNHEY; CDR2 reads SVGAGI. The DNA for the CDR3 is TGTGCCAGCAGCAGTACCCGAGAGGTTTACGAGCAGTACTTC. Protein: CASSSTREVYEQYF.

This clonotype occurred a few times. V and J are TRBV20-1 and TRBJ1-5; 7 nucleotides align to TRBD1. Per germline, CDR1 DFQATT and CDR2 SNEGSKA (reference sequence). J lost 2 bases, V lost 4 bases, and 5 bases had no gene match. This CDR3 is built from 14 residues. The CDR3 here is CSATGQGGNQPQHF. The CDR3 nucleotides read TGCAGTGCTACCGGGCAGGGGGGCAATCAGCCCCAGCATTTT.

The table lists this clonotype with many counts. The rearrangement joins TRBV20-1 to TRBJ1-5; no firm D call. Germline assignment: CDR1 DFQATT and CDR2 SNEGSKA (reference sequence). V lost 4 bases and J lost 1, with 8 bases in between. The CDR3 has 13 amino acids. The CDR3 region is CSATATSNQPQHF. The CDR3 DNA reads as TGCAGTGCTACAGCGACAAGCAATCAGCCCCAGCATTTT.

In its sample, this clonotype was seen a few times. The chain links TRBV4-1 to TRBJ1-4; unclear D gene. CDR1 and CDR2 from the germline V gene are MGHRA and YSYEKL. V was trimmed by 1 base and J by 8 bases, leaving 17 bases between them. CDR3 length equals 16 residues. DNA for the CDR3: TGCGCCAGCAGCCAAGGTCGAAACCCCGCCGGCGAAAAACTGTTTTTT. Amino acids: CASSQGRNPAGEKLFF.

This clonotype has at least ten counts. The chain couples TRBV9 to TRBJ1-6; TRBD1 is a possible D gene (6 bases). The CDR3 consists of 14 residues. Trimming took 3 bases from V and 7 from J, leaving 11 bases between them. The V gene's germline CDR1 is SGDLS and CDR2 YYNGEE. The chain's CDR3 is CASSETGSNSPLHF. The DNA of the CDR3 is TGTGCCAGCAGCGAAACAGGGTCCAATTCACCCCTCCACTTT.

A few counts support this clonotype. V gene TRBV20-1 combines with J gene TRBJ1-2; 8 bases align to TRBD1. This CDR3 comprises 14 residues. V shed 6 bases, J shed 3 bases, and the junction held 9 bases outside the gene matches. In germline, CDR1 is DFQATT, CDR2 SNEGSKA (reference sequence). As DNA, the CDR3 is TGCAGTGCGCCCACACAGGGGGGCTACTATGGCTACACCTTC. Translating it yields CSAPTQGGYYGYTF.

The rearrangement joins TRBV2 to TRBJ1-2, with 7 nucleotides matching TRBD1. The CDR3 runs to 11 residues. Per the germline V gene, CDR1 is SNHLY and CDR2 is FYNNEI. Trimming removed 11 bases from V and 3 bases from J; junction bases left unmatched: 3. CDR3 residues: CAGGTDYGYTF. CDR3 DNA sequence: TGTGCCGGCGGGACAGACTATGGCTACACCTTC.

This clonotype was seen a handful of times. This sequence joins TRBV7-6 and TRBJ2-7; D might be TRBD2 (5 bases). The CDR3 totals 14 residues. The ends were cut back, 5 bases at V and 4 bases at J, with 15 bases in the middle. Germline V CDR1 and CDR2: SGHVS, FNYEAQ. The CDR3, as DNA: TGTGCCAGCAGCCCCCAGCGGAGATATTACGAGCAGTACTTC. This translates into CASSPQRRYYEQYF.

The rearrangement uses TRBV5-1 and TRBJ2-2, with D possibly matching TRBD2 (5 bases). This CDR3 comprises 16 residues. Germline CDR1 reads SGHRS; CDR2 reads YFSETQ. Between the trimmed V and J ends, which lost 2 bases and 1 base, there was a span of 12 bases. CDR3 loop: CASSLSSSRNTGELFF. DNA for the CDR3: TGCGCCAGCAGCTTAAGTTCTAGCCGGAACACCGGGGAGCTGTTTTTT. The full variable domain, rest sourced from reference TRBV5-1 and TRBJ2-2, is KAGVTQTPRYLIKTRGQQVTLSCSPISGHRSVSWYQQTPGQGLQFLFEYFSETQRNKGNFPGRFSGRQFSNSRSEMNVSTLELGDSALYLCASSLSSSRNTGELFFGEGSRLTVL.

The rearrangement uses TRBV28 and TRBJ2-1; maybe TRBD2 (5 bases). CDR1 and CDR2 (germline): MDHEN, SYDVKM. The CDR3 extends over 14 amino acids. Trimming took 8 bases from V and 0 from J, leaving 11 bases between them. CDR3 sequence reads: CASGDYPSYNEQFF. CDR3 DNA: TGTGCCAGCGGCGACTACCCCTCCTACAATGAGCAGTTCTTC.

This clonotype was detected a few times. The V and J genes are TRBV6-1 and TRBJ2-2; the D is unclear. CDR1 and CDR2 from the germline V gene are MNHNS and SASEGT. Trimming removed 4 bases from V and 4 bases from J, with 10 bases in between. The CDR3 is 14 amino acids. The DNA for the CDR3 is TGTGCCAGCAGTGTAGAAAGGGCCACCGGGGAGCTGTTTTTT. It translates to CASSVERATGELFF.

This rearrangement joins TRBV13 to TRBJ1-1; D is perhaps TRBD1 (6 bases). The CDR3 consists of 14 residues. Germline CDR1 reads PRHDT; CDR2 reads FYEKMQ (reference sequence). V was cut by 2 bases and J by 1 base, with 8 bases left in between. CDR3: CASSLRTENTEAFF. CDR3 DNA sequence: TGTGCCAGCAGCTTAAGGACAGAGAACACTGAAGCTTTCTTT.

This clonotype was picked up many times. The chain recombines TRBV29-1 with TRBJ2-3; no reliable D call. The CDR3 contains 13 residues. Germline V gene data show CDR1 as SQVTM and CDR2 as ANQGSEA. V was trimmed by 3 bases and J by 0 bases, leaving 7 bases between them. The CDR3 sequence is CSVDPRSTDTQYF. The CDR3 nucleotides read TGCAGCGTTGACCCCCGGAGCACAGATACGCAGTATTTT.

This clonotype was found a few times. The V and J genes are TRBV29-1 and TRBJ1-1; 7 bases fit TRBD1. Germline loops: CDR1 SQVTM, CDR2 ANQGSEA. This CDR3 region has 13 residues. V dropped 7 bases and J dropped 1; count of bases not matched to a gene: 6. The CDR3 region is CSAGNRGNTEAFF. CDR3 nucleotides: TGCAGCGCTGGAAACAGGGGGAACACTGAAGCTTTCTTT.

The chain carries TRBV6-5 and TRBJ2-7; 12 bases agree with TRBD2. The V gene end was trimmed by 4 bases and the J gene end by 7 bases; junction bases not matched to a gene: 5. CDR3 size: 14 residues. CDR1 is MNHEY and CDR2 is SVGAGI in the germline V gene. CDR3 DNA: TGTGCCAGCAGTTCACTAGCGGGGGGTCGGGAGCAGTACTTC. Its protein is CASSSLAGGREQYF.

The chain combines TRBV6-5 with TRBJ1-6, with a tentative D call TRBD1 (5 bases). The CDR3 has 15 residues. Germline CDR1 and CDR2: MNHEY and SVGAGI. Deletions cut 5 bases from V and 4 bases from J, with 12 bases between. The CDR3 region is CASSPGGNYNSPLHF. In DNA, the CDR3 is TGTGCCAGCAGTCCGGGGGGGAATTATAATTCACCCCTCCACTTT.

This chain links TRBV28 with TRBJ2-4; TRBD2 aligns across 7 bases. The CDR3 is made up of 16 amino acids. The germline V gene has CDR1 MDHEN and CDR2 SYDVKM. With V trimmed by 5 bases and J by 8 bases, 15 bases remained unmatched. The CDR3 DNA sequence: TGTGCCAGCAGTCTAGGTCCGGGGGGAGGGCAAGACATTCAGTACTTC. This encodes CASSLGPGGGQDIQYF.

Only a few counts were recorded for this clonotype. This CDR3 is CASSPRGGGTNGSPLHF. CDR3 DNA: TGTGCCAGCAGCCCCAGAGGGGGTGGGACAAATGGTTCACCCCTCCACTTT. V usage is TRBV3-1 and J usage is TRBJ1-6, with D possibly matching TRBD1 (6 bases). V shed 4 bases and J shed 9 bases, with 22 bases lying between them. Per the germline V gene, CDR1 is LGHDT and CDR2 is YNNKEL (reference sequence). This CDR3 has 17 residues.

V gene TRBV20-1 combines with J gene TRBJ2-7, with D possibly matching TRBD2 (5 bases). In germline, CDR1 is DFQATT, CDR2 SNEGSKA (reference sequence). V lost 6 bases, J lost 5 bases, and 17 bases lay in between. The CDR3 runs to 13 residues. The CDR3 DNA is TGCAGTGCCTTAAAGGGAGCTAGGGACGAGCAGTACTTC. It translates to CSALKGARDEQYF.

The chain uses TRBV7-9 and TRBJ2-2; D gene ambiguous. The length of the CDR3 is 13 residues. Trimming stripped 4 bases from V and 8 bases from J, with 11 bases between. CDR1 SEHNR and CDR2 FQNEAQ come from the germline V gene (reference sequence). CDR3 residues: CASSSTVQGELFF. The CDR3 DNA is TGTGCCAGCAGCTCTACGGTTCAGGGGGAGCTGTTTTTT. The complete variable domain, with remaining parts taken from reference TRBV7-9 and TRBJ2-2, reads DTGVSQNPRHKITKRGQNVTFRCDPISEHNRLYWYRQTLGQGPEFLTYFQNEAQLEKSRLLSDRFSAERPKGSFSTLEIQRTEQGDSAMYLCASSSTVQGELFFGEGSRLTVL.

This clonotype was counted a few times. J is TRBJ2-3 and V is TRBV7-9; 8 bases are shared with TRBD2. The V and J ends lost 2 bases and 0 bases, in that order; junction bases with no gene match: 4. The germline CDR1 and CDR2 sequences are SEHNR and FQNEAQ (reference sequence). The CDR3 sequence is 16 residues long. The CDR3 bases are TGTGCCAGCAGCTTAATACTAGCGGCTAGCACAGATACGCAGTATTTT. Protein: CASSLILAASTDTQYF.

The rearrangement joins TRBV12-3 or TRBV12-4 to TRBJ1-5, with D maybe TRBD1 (6 bases). V was pared by 7 bases and J by 3 bases, with 16 bases between. The CDR3 runs 15 residues. Here the CDR3 reads CASTQTGRINQPQHF. As DNA, the CDR3 is TGTGCCAGCACCCAAACAGGGAGGATCAATCAGCCCCAGCATTTT.